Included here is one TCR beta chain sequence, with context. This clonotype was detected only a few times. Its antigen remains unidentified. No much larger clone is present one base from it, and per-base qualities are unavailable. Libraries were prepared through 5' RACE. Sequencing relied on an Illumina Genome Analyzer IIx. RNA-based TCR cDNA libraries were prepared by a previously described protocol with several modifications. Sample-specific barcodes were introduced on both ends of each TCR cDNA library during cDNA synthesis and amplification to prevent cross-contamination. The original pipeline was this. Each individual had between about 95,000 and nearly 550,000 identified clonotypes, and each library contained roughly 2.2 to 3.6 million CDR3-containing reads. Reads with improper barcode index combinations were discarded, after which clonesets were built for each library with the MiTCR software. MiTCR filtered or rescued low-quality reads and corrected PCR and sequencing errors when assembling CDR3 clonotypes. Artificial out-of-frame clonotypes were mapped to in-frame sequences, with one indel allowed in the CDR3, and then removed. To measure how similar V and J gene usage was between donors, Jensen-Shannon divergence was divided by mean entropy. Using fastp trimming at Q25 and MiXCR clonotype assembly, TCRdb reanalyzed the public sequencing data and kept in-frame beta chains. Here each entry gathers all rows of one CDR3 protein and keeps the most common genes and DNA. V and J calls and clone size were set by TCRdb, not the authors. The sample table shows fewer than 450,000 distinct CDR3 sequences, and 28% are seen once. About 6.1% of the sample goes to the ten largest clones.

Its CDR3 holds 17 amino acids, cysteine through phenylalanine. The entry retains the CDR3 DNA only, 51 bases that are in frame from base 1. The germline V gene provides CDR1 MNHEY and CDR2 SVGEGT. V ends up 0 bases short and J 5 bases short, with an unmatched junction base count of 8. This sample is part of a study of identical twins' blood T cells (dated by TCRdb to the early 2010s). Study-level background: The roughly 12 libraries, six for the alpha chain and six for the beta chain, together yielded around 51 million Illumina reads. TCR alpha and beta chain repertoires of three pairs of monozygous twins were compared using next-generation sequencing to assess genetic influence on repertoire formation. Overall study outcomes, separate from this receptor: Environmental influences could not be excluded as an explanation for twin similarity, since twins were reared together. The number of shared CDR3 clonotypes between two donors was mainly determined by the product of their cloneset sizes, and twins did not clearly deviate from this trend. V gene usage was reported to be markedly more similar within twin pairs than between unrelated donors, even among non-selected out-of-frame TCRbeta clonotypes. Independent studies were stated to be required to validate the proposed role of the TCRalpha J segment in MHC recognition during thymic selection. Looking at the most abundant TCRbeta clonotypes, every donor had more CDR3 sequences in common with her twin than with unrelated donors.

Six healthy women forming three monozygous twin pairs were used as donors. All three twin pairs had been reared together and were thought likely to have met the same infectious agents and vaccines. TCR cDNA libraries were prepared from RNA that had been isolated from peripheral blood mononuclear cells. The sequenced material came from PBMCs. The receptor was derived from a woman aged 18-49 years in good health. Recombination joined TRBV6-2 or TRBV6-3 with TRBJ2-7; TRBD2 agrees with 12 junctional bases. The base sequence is TGTGCCAGCAGTTACTCCTTTCTGACTAGCGGGAGCAACGAGCAGTACTTC. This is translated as CASSYSFLTSGSNEQYF.